The rows below give T cell receptor beta chains drawn from one sample of a study of vaccination and CD4 T cells after COVID-19. For these TCRs, the target antigens are not known. TCRdb re-called the PCR reads through MiXCR, storing one row per CDR3 protein. Of some 10,000 distinct CDR3 sequences listed, less than 60% are singletons. Sequencing was performed on CD4+ T cells from blood, cultured in vitro. Receptor source: a human donor who had recovered from COVID-19. Each CDR3 is given with its conserved first and last residue. Each record gives: V gene, D gene, clone size, J gene, CDR3 protein. D genes are given only for firm matches. Only part of the rows carry a size: once, few, many, or a class if the clone is expanded.

TRBV6-5	TRBD1	NA	TRBJ2-7	CASSSTGGVYEQYF
TRBV19	NA	NA	TRBJ1-5	CASSRDPQGGPQHF
TRBV20-1	NA	NA	TRBJ1-1	CSASSRGLRRNTEAFF
TRBV11-2	TRBD1	NA	TRBJ1-3	CASSSYRDRGYTIYF
TRBV11-3	TRBD2	NA	TRBJ2-7	CASSFGSGAYYEQYF
TRBV5-4	TRBD1	NA	TRBJ1-1	CASSFDRGVAGTEAFF
TRBV5-1	NA	NA	TRBJ1-4	CASSSEYRWGANEKLFF
TRBV6-2/TRBV6-3	TRBD2	NA	TRBJ2-2	CASSYSSGALNTGELFF
TRBV5-8	TRBD1	few	TRBJ1-6	CASSKTTGVRDSPLHF
TRBV20-1	TRBD1	few	TRBJ1-1	CSAEEPGQMNTEAFF
TRBV7-2	NA	few	TRBJ1-5	CASSLVSVQGNQPQHF
TRBV25-1	TRBD1	few	TRBJ1-2	CASRSTGEYGYTF
TRBV18	TRBD1	NA	TRBJ1-2	CASSPGQGRYNYGYTF
TRBV30	NA	NA	TRBJ2-3	CAWSEGAGPRYF
TRBV9	NA	NA	TRBJ2-6	CASSVEPSGANVLTF
TRBV24-1	TRBD1	once	TRBJ1-1	CATSDLQGASTEAFF
TRBV11-3	TRBD1	NA	TRBJ2-7	CASTYSDPGQAAYEQYF
TRBV19	NA	once	TRBJ2-6	CASSTTGANVLTF
TRBV27	NA	few	TRBJ1-1	CASSFGGVGAEAFF
TRBV29-1	NA	NA	TRBJ2-5	CSSSLGGETQYF
TRBV11-2	NA	NA	TRBJ1-2	CASSLEGSYRYGYTF
TRBV7-7	NA	NA	TRBJ2-3	CASSRSGGTDTQYF
TRBV10-2	NA	NA	TRBJ1-4	CASSESSLGNEKLFF
TRBV18	NA	NA	TRBJ1-1	CASSPRGMNTEAFF
TRBV6-1	TRBD1	large	TRBJ2-3	CASSGHGQGRSTDTQYF
TRBV24-1	NA	NA	TRBJ2-1	CATGQGRPGEQFF
TRBV2	TRBD2	few	TRBJ2-3	CASSEALLAGGGDTQYF
TRBV6-2/TRBV6-3	NA	NA	TRBJ2-1	CATVRTAKNEQFF
TRBV25-1	NA	NA	TRBJ1-2	CASSDAGGVSGYTF
TRBV27	NA	NA	TRBJ1-3	CASRTTGASGNTIYF
TRBV19	TRBD1	NA	TRBJ2-7	CASSSPGQGSYEQYF
TRBV7-8	TRBD1	few	TRBJ2-4	CASSTFTGEGSKNIQYF
TRBV20-1	NA	NA	TRBJ2-5	CSARDGNQETQYF
TRBV7-7	TRBD2	NA	TRBJ2-2	CASSPRGLAVTGELFF
TRBV30	NA	NA	TRBJ2-1	CAWSVRLGAGNEQFF
TRBV11-3	TRBD2	NA	TRBJ2-3	CASNPSGGSTDTQYF
TRBV12-3/TRBV12-4	TRBD1	NA	TRBJ1-1	CASSSDRANTEAFF